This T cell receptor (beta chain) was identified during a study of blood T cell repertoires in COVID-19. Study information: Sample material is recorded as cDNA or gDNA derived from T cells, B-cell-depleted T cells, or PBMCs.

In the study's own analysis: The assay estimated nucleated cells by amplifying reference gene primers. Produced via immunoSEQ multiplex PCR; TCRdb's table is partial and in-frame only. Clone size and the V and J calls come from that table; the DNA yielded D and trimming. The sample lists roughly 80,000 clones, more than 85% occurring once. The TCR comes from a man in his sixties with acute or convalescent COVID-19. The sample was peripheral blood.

CDR3 sequence reads: CASSQERQVRYEQYF. Here the CDR3 DNA reads TGCGCCAGCAGCCAAGAAAGACAGGTTCGCTACGAGCAGTACTTC. The chain links TRBV4-3 to TRBJ2-7; tentatively, D is TRBD1 (6 bases). This CDR3 has 15 residues. Trimming removed 0 bases from V and 3 bases from J, with 12 bases in between. Germline CDR1 is LGHNA and CDR2 is YSLEER.